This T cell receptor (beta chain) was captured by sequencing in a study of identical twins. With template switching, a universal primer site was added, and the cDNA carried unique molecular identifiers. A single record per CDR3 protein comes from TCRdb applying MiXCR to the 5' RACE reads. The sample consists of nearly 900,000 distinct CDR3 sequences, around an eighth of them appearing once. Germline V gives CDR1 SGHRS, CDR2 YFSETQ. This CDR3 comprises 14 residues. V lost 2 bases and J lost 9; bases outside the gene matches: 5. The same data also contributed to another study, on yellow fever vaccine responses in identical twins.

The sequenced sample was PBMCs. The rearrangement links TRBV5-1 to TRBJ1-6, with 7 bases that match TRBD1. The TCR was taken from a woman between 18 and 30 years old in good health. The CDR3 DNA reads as TGCGCCAGCAGCTTACTGACAGGGACTTCACCCCTCCACTTT. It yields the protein CASSLLTGTSPLHF.